This T cell receptor (beta chain) was recovered during a study of Graves' ophthalmopathy and Graves' hyperthyroidism. Study-wide findings and caveats: Using 13 signatures, a model distinguished ophthalmopathy from stable hyperthyroidism, reaching about 87% sensitivity and 81.08% specificity. Clonotypes were expanded in thyroid at above 0.001 frequency, and most also appeared in blood.

This clonotype was seen at least ten times. Its target is unknown. TCR beta CDR3 regions were amplified from RNA transcripts. HTBI-primed first-round RT-PCR preceded second-round multiplex PCR. MiXCR was run by TCRdb on the multiplex PCR reads, yielding one entry per CDR3 protein. The sample gives around 1,200,000 distinct CDR3 sequences, about 35% of which show up once; approximately 10% is in the top ten. Material for sequencing was peripheral blood or thyroid tissue (not recorded which). The clonotype comes from an adult man with Graves' hyperthyroidism.

Here the CDR3 reads CSVCSGTAKETQYF. The CDR3 DNA reads TGCAGCGTTTGTTCCGGGACGGCTAAAGAGACCCAGTACTTC. The chain uses TRBV29-1 and TRBJ2-5; TRBD1 or TRBD2 may be the D gene (5 bases each). CDR1 is SQVTM, CDR2 ANQGSEA, per germline. This CDR3 is built from 14 residues. Trimming shortened V by 5 bases and J by 3 bases, and 16 bases separated the two germline ends.